The 11 T cell receptor beta chains below come from one sample, sequenced in a study of CXCR3-negative and CXCR3-positive naive CD8 T cells. The study's findings and limits: When CXCR3-positive naive cells were set against CXCR3-negative naive cells, the former had more hydrophobic TRB CDR3s.

These TCRs' antigens remain unknown. Through 5' RACE with UMI labels, the TRB cDNA libraries were prepared. From its re-call of the 5' RACE reads, TCRdb lists each CDR3 protein once, without DNA. The sample has more than 100,000 distinct CDR3 sequences. The sample was naive CXCR3+ CD8+ T cells from blood. Indicated subset: CD45RO-CCR7+CD27+CD95- naive CD8+ T cells expressing CXCR3 (TNR3+). These receptors were collected from a human donor in good health. Some clones in this sample may be carry-over from other donors' samples.

The CDR3 sequence is CASSLPRGAGQETQYF. The chain employs TRBV7-9 and TRBJ2-5; absent DNA, TCRdb's TRBD2 call cannot be checked. This CDR3 has 16 amino acids. Germline V lookup: CDR1 SEHNR, CDR2 FQNEAQ (reference sequence).

The V call is TRBV27, the J call TRBJ2-7; TCRdb selects TRBD1, and the lack of DNA leaves this call unchecked. The CDR3 covers 14 residues. Per the germline V gene, CDR1 is MNHEY and CDR2 is SMNVEV (reference sequence). CDR3 sequence: CACRHRANSYEQYF.

The genes are TRBV5-5 and TRBJ2-1; TCRdb returns TRBD1, unconfirmable since there is no DNA. Per germline, CDR1 SGHKS and CDR2 YYEKEE (reference sequence). The CDR3 sequence is 13 residues long. CDR3 protein: CASSSQGYNEQFF.

The chain joins TRBV16 to TRBJ2-2. CDR1 and CDR2 (germline): KGHSY, FQNENV. There are 12 residues in the CDR3. This CDR3 reads CASSHGTGELFF.

The rearrangement uses TRBV7-9 and TRBJ2-7. The germline CDR1 and CDR2 sequences are SEHNR and FQNEAQ (reference sequence). The CDR3 length is 11 residues. The CDR3 region is CASSPRYEQYF.

V usage is TRBV29-1 and J usage is TRBJ2-3; TCRdb names TRBD1, which stays unverified in the absence of DNA. This CDR3 has 15 residues. CDR1 and CDR2 from the germline V gene are SQVTM and ANQGSEA. Here the CDR3 reads CSVEGGLVGADTQYF.

This chain links TRBV7-2 with TRBJ2-3; as DNA is missing, the TRBD2 call by TCRdb cannot be tested. The CDR3 is 16 residues long. Per germline, CDR1 SGHTA and CDR2 FQGNSA. The CDR3 protein is CASSLVRETSTDTQYF.

The chain links TRBV27 to TRBJ2-7; the TCRdb call, TRBD1, lacks DNA for checking. The germline V gene has CDR1 MNHEY and CDR2 SMNVEV (reference sequence). This CDR3 comprises 14 residues. CDR3 residues: CASSLGGLSYEQYF.

J is TRBJ2-1 and V is TRBV4-1; TCRdb outputs TRBD1, but without DNA this stays unchecked. CDR3 length: 11 residues. Looked up from germline, CDR1 is MGHRA and CDR2 is YSYEKL. CDR3 region: CASSQGTGQFF.

The genes are TRBV28 and TRBJ2-7; TCRdb proposes TRBD2, but this gene call is untestable without DNA. Per the germline V gene, CDR1 is MDHEN and CDR2 is SYDVKM. The CDR3 sequence is 13 residues long. Here the CDR3 reads CASRALGAYEQYF. The whole variable domain, filled in from reference TRBV28 and TRBJ2-7, reads DVKVTQSSRYLVKRTGEKVFLECVQDMDHENMFWYRQDPGLGLRLIYFSYDVKMKEKGDIPEGYSVSREKKERFSLILESASTNQTSMYLCASRALGAYEQYFGPGTRLTVT.

V is TRBV12-3 or TRBV12-4 and J is TRBJ2-3; the D call of TRBD2 rests on TCRdb alone, since no DNA is present to check it. The CDR3 sequence is 16 residues long. CDR3 loop: CASSSTSGGPPGSQYF.